This entry is about one T cell receptor (beta chain). What it binds is unknown. The germline V gene encodes CDR1 SGHDN and CDR2 FVKESK. J was trimmed by 2 bases and V by 0 bases; bases with no gene match: 13. The CDR3 consists of 18 residues. Assay: immunoSEQ multiplex PCR; the TCRdb copy retains only in-frame clones and omits some. Among around 34,000 clones listed, roughly nine tenths were seen once. These data are taken from a study of OX40 agonist ivuxolimab in advanced cancers. Findings and limits, study-wide: Low normalized T-cell clonal expansion also characterized some of the nonresponders.

The receptor's source is an adult with an advanced solid tumor such as melanoma, head and neck, liver or kidney cancer. The rearrangement links TRBV14 to TRBJ2-7, with 7 bases identical to TRBD2. The sequencing used CD4+ or CD8+ T cells sorted from blood, collected in a trial of the OX40 agonist ivuxolimab. The CDR3 protein is CASSQDTPLSGFPYEQYF. CDR3 bases: TGTGCCAGCAGCCAAGACACACCCCTTAGCGGGTTTCCCTACGAGCAGTACTTC. Looking up the rest from reference TRBV14 and TRBJ2-7 gives the full variable domain: EAGVTQFPSHSVIEKGQTVTLRCDPISGHDNLYWYRRVMGKEIKFLLHFVKESKQDESGMPNNRFLAERTGGTYSTLKVQPAELEDSGVYFCASSQDTPLSGFPYEQYFGPGTRLTVT.